What follows are 10 T cell receptor beta chains derived from one specimen sequenced in a study of neoadjuvant anti-PD-1 for oral cavity cancer. The time point: after neoadjuvant nivolumab, at surgical resection. Sequenced by immunoSEQ multiplex PCR; TCRdb stores in-frame clones only, minus some. The sample has around 2,000 clones, about 60% seen once; the top ten hold under 20%. This specimen was tumor tissue, taken after nivolumab (anti-PD-1) treatment. Receptors were obtained from a person aged 35-79 years with oral cavity squamous cell carcinoma.

The gene calls are TRBV21-1 and TRBJ1-2; the table's TRBD1 call for D was not verified on the DNA. TRBV21-1 constitutes a pseudogene. This CDR3 region has 10 residues. CDR3 nucleotides: TGTGCCAGCAGACCAGATGGCTACACCTTC. It codes for CASRPDGYTF.

The genes are TRBV28 and TRBJ2-1; tentative D call: TRBD2 (6 bases). Per the germline V gene, CDR1 is MDHEN and CDR2 is SYDVKM. Trimming removed 1 base from V and 8 bases from J, with 12 bases in between. The CDR3 covers 14 residues. The CDR3 DNA sequence: TGTGCCAGCAGTTTATCGACTAGGCCACATGAGCAGTTCTTC. It yields the protein CASSLSTRPHEQFF.

The chain employs TRBV27 and TRBJ2-7; 8 bases match TRBD2. The V segment lost 6 bases and the J segment 2 bases; nucleotides outside the gene matches: 3. This CDR3 has 13 residues. Germline lookup yields CDR1 MNHEY and CDR2 SMNVEV (reference sequence). The CDR3 loop is CASSIAGPYEQYF. CDR3 coding DNA: TGTGCCAGCAGCATAGCGGGACCCTACGAGCAGTACTTC.

The sample holds a few counts of this clone. V gene TRBV29-1 combines with J gene TRBJ2-7; no clear D gene. The CDR3 spans 12 residues. Between the trimmed V and J ends, which lost 4 bases and 1 base, there was a span of 8 bases. Per germline, CDR1 SQVTM and CDR2 ANQGSEA. DNA for the CDR3: TGCAGCGTTGTACTCACTTCCTACGAGCAGTACTTC. This translates into CSVVLTSYEQYF.

This chain connects TRBV19 to TRBJ2-1; 8 nucleotides line up with TRBD1. Per germline, CDR1 LNHDA and CDR2 SQIVND (reference sequence). The CDR3 runs to 14 residues. V gave up 7 bases and J gave up 9 bases; unmatched junction bases: 11. CDR3 sequence (DNA): TGTGCCAGTACCTTTATGGCAGGGGGCAGTGAGCAGTTCTTC. Amino acid sequence: CASTFMAGGSEQFF.

The J gene is TRBJ1-5, the V gene TRBV6-6, with D unresolved. CDR3 length equals 15 residues. Germline assignment: CDR1 MNHNY and CDR2 SVGAGI (reference sequence). V was pared by 4 bases and J by 4 bases, with 14 bases between. The CDR3 coding sequence is TGTGCCAGCAGTTCCCGGGCCACCAGTAATCAGCCCCAGCATTTT. As protein: CASSSRATSNQPQHF.

The CDR3 DNA reads TGTGCCAGCAGTTACTCTAGACAGGGTTATGGCTACACCTTC. Encoded protein: CASSYSRQGYGYTF. The rearrangement joins TRBV6-5 to TRBJ1-2; 7 nucleotides align to TRBD1. The CDR3 is 14 residues long. Looked up from germline, CDR1 is MNHEY and CDR2 is SVGAGI. The J segment lost 5 bases and the V segment lost 0 bases, leaving 3 bases of the junction unmatched.

The rearrangement links TRBV6-1 to TRBJ1-3; D remains ambiguous. The CDR3 loop spans 13 amino acids. Trimming removed 3 bases from V and 1 base from J, with 4 bases in between. Germline lookup yields CDR1 MNHNS and CDR2 SASEGT. The CDR3 DNA sequence: TGTGCCAGCAGTGAGACATCTGGAAACACCATATATTTT. Translation gives CASSETSGNTIYF.

The table lists this clone with a few counts. The rearrangement links TRBV10-1 to TRBJ2-1, with TRBD1 matching 7 bases. Germline loops: CDR1 WNHNN, CDR2 SYGVQD (reference sequence). With 2 bases clipped from V and 6 bases from J, the junction kept 4 bases outside the gene matches. The CDR3 sequence is 14 residues long. In nucleotides, the CDR3 is TGCGCCAGCAGTGAGGGGGGACAGAGCAATGAGCAGTTCTTC. This gives the protein CASSEGGQSNEQFF.

This clone was detected a few times. The V gene is TRBV5-1, the J gene TRBJ2-7, with 7 bases lining up with TRBD2. Germline lookup yields CDR1 SGHRS and CDR2 YFSETQ. J gave up 2 bases and V 0 bases, and 8 bases lay outside the gene matches. The CDR3 contains 16 residues. The CDR3 reads CASSLGAGGSAYEQYF. In nucleotides, the CDR3 is TGCGCCAGCAGCTTGGGGGCTGGCGGGAGTGCCTACGAGCAGTACTTC. Filled out from reference TRBV5-1 and TRBJ2-7, the complete variable domain reads KAGVTQTPRYLIKTRGQQVTLSCSPISGHRSVSWYQQTPGQGLQFLFEYFSETQRNKGNFPGRFSGRQFSNSRSEMNVSTLELGDSALYLCASSLGAGGSAYEQYFGPGTRLTVT.